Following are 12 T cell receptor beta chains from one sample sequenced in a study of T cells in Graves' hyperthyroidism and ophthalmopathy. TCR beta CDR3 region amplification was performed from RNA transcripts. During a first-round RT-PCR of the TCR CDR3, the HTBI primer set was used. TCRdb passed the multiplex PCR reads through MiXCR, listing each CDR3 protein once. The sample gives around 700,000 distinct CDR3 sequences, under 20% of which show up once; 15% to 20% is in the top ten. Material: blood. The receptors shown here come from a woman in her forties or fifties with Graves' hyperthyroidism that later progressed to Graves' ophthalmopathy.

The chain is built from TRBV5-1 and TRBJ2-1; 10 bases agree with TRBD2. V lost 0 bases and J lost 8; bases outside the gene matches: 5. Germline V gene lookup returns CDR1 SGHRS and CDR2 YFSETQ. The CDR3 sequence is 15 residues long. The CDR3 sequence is CASSLEASGGDEQFF. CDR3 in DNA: TGCGCCAGCAGCTTGGAGGCTAGCGGGGGTGATGAGCAGTTCTTC.

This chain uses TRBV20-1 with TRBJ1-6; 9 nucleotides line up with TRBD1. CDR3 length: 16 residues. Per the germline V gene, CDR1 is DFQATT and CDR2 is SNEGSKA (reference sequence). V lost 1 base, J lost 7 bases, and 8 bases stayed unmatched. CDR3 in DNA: TGCAGTGCTAGAGCTTCCGGGACAGGGAACAATTCACCCCTCCACTTT. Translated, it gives CSARASGTGNNSPLHF.

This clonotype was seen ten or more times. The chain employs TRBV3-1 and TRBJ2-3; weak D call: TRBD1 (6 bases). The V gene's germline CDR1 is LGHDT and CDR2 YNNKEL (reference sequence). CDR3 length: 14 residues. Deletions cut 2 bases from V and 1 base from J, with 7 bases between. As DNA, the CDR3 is TGTGCCAGCAGCCAACGGACAGGCACAGATACGCAGTATTTT. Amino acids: CASSQRTGTDTQYF.

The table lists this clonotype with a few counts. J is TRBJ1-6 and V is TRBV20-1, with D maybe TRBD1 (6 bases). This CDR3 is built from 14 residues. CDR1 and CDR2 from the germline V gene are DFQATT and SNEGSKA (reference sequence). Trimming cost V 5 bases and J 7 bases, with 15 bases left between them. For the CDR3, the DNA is TGCAGTGCTTCTTACCAGGGGCCGAATTCACCCCTCCACTTT. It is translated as CSASYQGPNSPLHF.

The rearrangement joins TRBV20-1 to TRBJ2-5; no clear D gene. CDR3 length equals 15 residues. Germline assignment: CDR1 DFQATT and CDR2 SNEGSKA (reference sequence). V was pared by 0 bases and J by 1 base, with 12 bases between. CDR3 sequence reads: CSARETRVGQETQYF. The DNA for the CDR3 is TGCAGTGCTAGAGAAACCCGGGTGGGCCAAGAGACCCAGTACTTC.

As DNA, the CDR3 is TGTGCCAGCAGCCCGTGGACAGGAGCGAACACCGGGGAGCTGTTTTTT. Translating it yields CASSPWTGANTGELFF. This rearrangement joins TRBV11-1 to TRBJ2-2, with 7 nucleotides matching TRBD1. The trim removed 5 bases at V and 0 bases at J, leaving 6 bases unmatched. Germline V gene data show CDR1 as SGHAT and CDR2 as FQDESV (reference sequence). CDR3 length equals 16 residues.

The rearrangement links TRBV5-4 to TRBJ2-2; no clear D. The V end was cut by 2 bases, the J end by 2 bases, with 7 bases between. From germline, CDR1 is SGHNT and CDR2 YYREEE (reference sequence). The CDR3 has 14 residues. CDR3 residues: CASSFRLNTGELFF. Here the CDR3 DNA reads TGTGCCAGCAGCTTTCGGTTAAACACCGGGGAGCTGTTTTTT.

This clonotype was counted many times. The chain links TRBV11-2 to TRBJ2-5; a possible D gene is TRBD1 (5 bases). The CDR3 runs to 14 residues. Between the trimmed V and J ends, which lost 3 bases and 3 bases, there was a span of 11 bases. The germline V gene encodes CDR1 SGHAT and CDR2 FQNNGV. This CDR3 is CASSFRQLEETQYF. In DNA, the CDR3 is TGTGCCAGCAGCTTTCGACAGTTAGAAGAGACCCAGTACTTC.

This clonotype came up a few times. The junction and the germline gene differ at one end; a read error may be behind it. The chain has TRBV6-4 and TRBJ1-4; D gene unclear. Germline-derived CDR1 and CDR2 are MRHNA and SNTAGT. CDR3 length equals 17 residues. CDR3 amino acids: CASSGQQTLATNEELFF. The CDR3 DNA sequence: TGTGCCAGCAGTGGGCAGCAGACCCTTGCAACTAATGAAGAACTGTTTTTT.

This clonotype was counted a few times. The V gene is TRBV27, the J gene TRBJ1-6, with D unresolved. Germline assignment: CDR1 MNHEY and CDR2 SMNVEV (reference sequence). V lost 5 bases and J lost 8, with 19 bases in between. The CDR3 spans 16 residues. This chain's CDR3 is CASSPDPDVADSPLHF. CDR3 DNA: TGTGCCAGCAGTCCGGACCCCGACGTCGCGGATTCACCCCTCCACTTT.

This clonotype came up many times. CDR3 loop: CASSSGQSSAYEQYF. The DNA of the CDR3 is TGTGCCAGCAGCTCGGGACAGAGTTCAGCCTACGAGCAGTACTTC. This rearrangement joins TRBV11-2 to TRBJ2-7; 7 nucleotides match TRBD1. Unmatched junction bases numbered 8, after V lost 4 bases and J lost 2 bases. Looked up from germline, CDR1 is SGHAT and CDR2 is FQNNGV. This CDR3 has 15 amino acids. The full variable domain, in which reference TRBV11-2 and TRBJ2-7 provide the parts outside the CDR3, is EAGVAQSPRYKIIEKRQSVAFWCNPISGHATLYWYQQILGQGPKLLIQFQNNGVVDDSQLPKDRFSAERLKGVDSTLKIQPAKLEDSAVYLCASSSGQSSAYEQYFGPGTRLTVT.

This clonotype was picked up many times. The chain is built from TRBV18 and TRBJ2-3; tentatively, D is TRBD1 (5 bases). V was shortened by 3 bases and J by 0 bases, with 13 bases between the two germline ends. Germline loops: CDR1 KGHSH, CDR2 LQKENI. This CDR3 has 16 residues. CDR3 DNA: TGTGCCAGCTCACCTATGACAGCTTCGAGCACAGATACGCAGTATTTT. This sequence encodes CASSPMTASSTDTQYF.